This TCR beta chain was sequenced for a study of blood T cell repertoires in COVID-19 (dated by TCRdb to between 2020 and 2021). Broadly, across the study: Samples covering the acute and convalescent phases of COVID-19 were provided by collaborators in the United States, Italy and Spain. The prospective study material was composed of cDNA or gDNA derived from T cells, B-cell-depleted T cells, or PBMCs. The dataset comprised deeply sampled blood TCRbeta repertoires from subjects exposed to, actively infected with, or recovered from COVID-19. The repertoires were released in a freely available public database meant as a resource for research on the immune response to SARS-CoV-2. Samples came from the ongoing ImmuneRACE study (first 160 participants) plus 1,254 subjects from 6 global collaborators. A de-identified subject ID, COVID-19 status, age in years and sex were almost always included in the sample metadata. Where HLA class I and class II types were available, the types were taken from metadata supplied by the sample provider, not from assay-based typing. Summary of the overall study and its limitations: The amount of clinical and demographic metadata varied by source and participant and was provided uncurated.

Taken from the germline V gene (reference sequence), the CDR1 and CDR2 loops are SSHAT and FNYEAQ. Germline trimming amounts to 6 bases on V and 4 bases on J, with 7 as the count of junction bases outside the gene matches. The CDR3 holds 14 amino acids from the cysteine to the phenylalanine. Only the CDR3 DNA is retained, 42 bases long and in frame from the first base. Comments on this clone: Which antigen it targets is not known. No per-base quality is available; no much larger clone lies one base away.

The immunoSEQ Assay, a bias-controlled multiplex PCR, was used to amplify TCRbeta CDR3 regions from genomic DNA. From the authors' description of their analysis: Nucleated cell counts per sample were estimated from amplification of reference gene primers within the assay. To quantify the absolute abundance of each unique TCRbeta CDR3 rearrangement, sequence reads were collapsed and filtered. For each sample, productive Simpson clonality was calculated as the square root of Simpson's diversity index over productive rearrangements. TCRdb mirrors the immuneACCESS table, restricted to in-frame sequences. Some clones are absent from its copies; in checked studies, under half trace to an unresolved V gene, and the reason for the others is unknown. V and J calls and clone size are given by that table; D and trimming were obtained from the DNA. This sample lists 55,000 to 70,000 clones; roughly 90% were detected once. Approximately 7% of the sample lies in the top ten.

In Seattle, one collaborating source enrolled patients while the infection was active and tracked those patients longitudinally over the course of disease. The collaborating institutions used their own protocols to collect whole blood in K2EDTA tubes. Collaborator samples were shipped for TCRbeta analysis as frozen whole blood, isolated PBMCs, or DNA extracted from either sample type. The V and J genes are TRBV7-7 and TRBJ2-5; 8 of the junction bases match TRBD1. The receptor comes from a man aged 40-49 years with COVID-19, enrolled during active disease. The sequencing input was peripheral blood. The DNA is as follows: TGTGCCAGCAGTTTGACAGGGGACGGAGAGACCCAGTACTTC. This encodes CASSLTGDGETQYF.